This section outlines one T cell receptor (beta chain) sequence together with its context. The antigen is unknown. This sample was taken from a study of shared clonotypes between healthy human individuals. Terminally differentiated effector memory CD45RA+ cells were excluded from the naive CD8 cells, which were CD45RO-negative and positively selected for CCR7. The donors were adults (healthy and HIV-negative) with no recent acute infections or vaccinations. Overall study results and limits: Limitation of the genetic and exposure-history diversity represented came from the few donors. Memory subsets generally showed smaller estimated richness than naive subsets did. Rarefaction analysis demonstrated incomplete sorted-subset sequencing notwithstanding large depth.

Repertoires were generated with immunoSEQ multiplex PCR, while TCRdb's copy carries only in-frame clones and drops some. Of about 2,100,000 clones in the sample, about 92% were seen once. This TCR derives from a man between 18 and 35 years old in good health. Some clones in this sample may be carry-over from other donors' samples. The sample comprised naive CD8+ T cells from PBMCs.

The CDR3 sequence: CASSPRTGSQPQHF. The CDR3, as DNA: TGTGCCAGCAGTCCCCGGACAGGGAGTCAGCCCCAGCATTTT. This chain connects TRBV28 to TRBJ1-5, with 8 bases fitting TRBD1. The CDR3 is made up of 14 amino acids. Germline CDR1 reads MDHEN; CDR2 reads SYDVKM. Losses at the gene ends were 5 bases for V and 6 bases for J; bases not matched to a gene: 6.